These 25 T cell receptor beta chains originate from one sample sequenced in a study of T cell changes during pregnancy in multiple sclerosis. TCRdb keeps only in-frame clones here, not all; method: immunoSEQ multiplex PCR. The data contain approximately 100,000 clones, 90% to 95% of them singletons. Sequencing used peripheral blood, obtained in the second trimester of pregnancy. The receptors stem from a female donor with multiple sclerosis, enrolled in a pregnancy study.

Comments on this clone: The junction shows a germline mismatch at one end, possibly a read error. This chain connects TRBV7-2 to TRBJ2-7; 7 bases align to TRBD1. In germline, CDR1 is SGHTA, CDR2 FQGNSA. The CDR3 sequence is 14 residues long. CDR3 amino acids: CASTLFRDSYEQYF. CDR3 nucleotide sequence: TGTGCCAGCACCTTATTCCGGGACAGCTATGAGCAGTACTTC.

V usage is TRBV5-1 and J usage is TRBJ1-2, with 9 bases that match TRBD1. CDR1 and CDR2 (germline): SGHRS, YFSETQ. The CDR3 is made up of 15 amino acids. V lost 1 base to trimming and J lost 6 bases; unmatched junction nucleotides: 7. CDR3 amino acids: CASSLRGQGLDGYTF. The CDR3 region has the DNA TGCGCCAGCAGCTTGAGGGGACAGGGTCTAGATGGCTACACCTTC. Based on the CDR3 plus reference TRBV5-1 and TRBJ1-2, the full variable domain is KAGVTQTPRYLIKTRGQQVTLSCSPISGHRSVSWYQQTPGQGLQFLFEYFSETQRNKGNFPGRFSGRQFSNSRSEMNVSTLELGDSALYLCASSLRGQGLDGYTFGSGTRLTVV.

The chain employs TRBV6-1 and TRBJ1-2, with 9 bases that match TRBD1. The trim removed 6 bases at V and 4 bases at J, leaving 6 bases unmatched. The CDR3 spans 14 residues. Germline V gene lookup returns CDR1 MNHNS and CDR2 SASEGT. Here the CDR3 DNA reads TGTGCCAGCAGCCCGGGACAGGGTACCTATGGCTACACCTTC. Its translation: CASSPGQGTYGYTF.

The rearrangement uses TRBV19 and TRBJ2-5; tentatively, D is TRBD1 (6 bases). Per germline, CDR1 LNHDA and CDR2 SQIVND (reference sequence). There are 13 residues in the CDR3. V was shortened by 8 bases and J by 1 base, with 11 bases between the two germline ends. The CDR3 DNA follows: TGTGCCAGTGCCACGACAGGCCAAGAGACCCAGTACTTC. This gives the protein CASATTGQETQYF. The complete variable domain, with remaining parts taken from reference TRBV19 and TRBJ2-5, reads DGGITQSPKYLFRKEGQNVTLSCEQNLNHDAMYWYRQDPGQGLRLIYYSQIVNDFQKGDIAEGYSVSREKKESFPLTVTSAQKNPTAFYLCASATTGQETQYFGPGTRLLVL.

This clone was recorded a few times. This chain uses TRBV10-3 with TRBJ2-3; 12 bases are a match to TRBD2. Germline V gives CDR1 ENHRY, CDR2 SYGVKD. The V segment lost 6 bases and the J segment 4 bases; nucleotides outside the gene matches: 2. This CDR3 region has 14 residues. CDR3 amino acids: CAIRTSGGSDTQYF. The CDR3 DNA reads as TGTGCCATCAGGACTAGCGGGGGATCAGATACGCAGTATTTT.

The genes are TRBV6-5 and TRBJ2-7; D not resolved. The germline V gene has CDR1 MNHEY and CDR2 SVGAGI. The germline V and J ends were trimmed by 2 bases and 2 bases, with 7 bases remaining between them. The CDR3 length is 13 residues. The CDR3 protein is CASSYVGAYEQYF. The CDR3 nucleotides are TGTGCCAGCAGTTACGTCGGAGCCTACGAGCAGTACTTC.

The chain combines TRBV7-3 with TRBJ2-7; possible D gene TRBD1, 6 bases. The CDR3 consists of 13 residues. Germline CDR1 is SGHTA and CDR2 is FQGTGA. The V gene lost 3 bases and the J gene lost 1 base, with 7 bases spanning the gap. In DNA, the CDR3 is TGTGCCAGCAGCTTCGGACAGTCCTACGAGCAGTACTTC. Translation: CASSFGQSYEQYF. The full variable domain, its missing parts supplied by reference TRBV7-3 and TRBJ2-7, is GAGVSQTPSNKVTEKGKYVELRCDPISGHTALYWYRQSLGQGPEFLIYFQGTGAADDSGLPNDRFFAVRPEGSVSTLKIQRTERGDSAVYLCASSFGQSYEQYFGPGTRLTVT.

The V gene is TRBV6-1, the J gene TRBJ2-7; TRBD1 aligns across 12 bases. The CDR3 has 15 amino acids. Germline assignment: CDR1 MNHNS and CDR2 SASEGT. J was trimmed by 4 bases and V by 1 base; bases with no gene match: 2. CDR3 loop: CASSEEGQGAYEQYF. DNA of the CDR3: TGTGCCAGCAGTGAAGAGGGACAGGGGGCTTACGAGCAGTACTTC.

The CDR3, as DNA: TGTGCCAGCAGCCGGGGAGGGGGGGCCGGCACTGAAGCTTTCTTT. Its translation: CASSRGGGAGTEAFF. The chain links TRBV9 to TRBJ1-1; tentative D call: TRBD1 (6 bases). The length of the CDR3 is 15 residues. In germline, CDR1 is SGDLS, CDR2 YYNGEE. V gave up 4 bases and J gave up 4 bases, with 17 bases separating them.

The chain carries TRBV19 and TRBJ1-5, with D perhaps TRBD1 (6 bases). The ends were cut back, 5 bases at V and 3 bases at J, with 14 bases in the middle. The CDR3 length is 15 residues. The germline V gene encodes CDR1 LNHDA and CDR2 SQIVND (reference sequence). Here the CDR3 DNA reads TGTGCCAGTAGTCTCCCCAGGGGTTTCAATCAGCCCCAGCATTTT. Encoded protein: CASSLPRGFNQPQHF.

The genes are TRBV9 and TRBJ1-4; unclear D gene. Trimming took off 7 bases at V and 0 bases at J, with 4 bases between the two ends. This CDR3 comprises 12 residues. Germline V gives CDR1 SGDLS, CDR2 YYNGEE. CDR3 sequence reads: CASSATNEKLFF. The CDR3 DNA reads TGTGCCAGCTCTGCAACTAATGAAAAACTGTTTTTT.

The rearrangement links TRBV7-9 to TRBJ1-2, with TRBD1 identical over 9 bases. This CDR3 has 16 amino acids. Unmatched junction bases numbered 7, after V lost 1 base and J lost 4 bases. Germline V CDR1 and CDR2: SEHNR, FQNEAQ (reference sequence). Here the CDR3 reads CASSLGTPGQGYGYTF. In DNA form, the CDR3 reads TGTGCCAGCAGCTTAGGGACCCCGGGACAGGGCTATGGCTACACCTTC.

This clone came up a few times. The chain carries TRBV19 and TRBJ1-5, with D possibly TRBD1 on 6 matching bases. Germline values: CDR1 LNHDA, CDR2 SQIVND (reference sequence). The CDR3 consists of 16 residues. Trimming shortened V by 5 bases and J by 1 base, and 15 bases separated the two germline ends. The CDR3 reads CASSHEDRSSNQPQHF. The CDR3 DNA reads TGTGCCAGTAGTCACGAAGACAGGTCGAGCAATCAGCCCCAGCATTTT.

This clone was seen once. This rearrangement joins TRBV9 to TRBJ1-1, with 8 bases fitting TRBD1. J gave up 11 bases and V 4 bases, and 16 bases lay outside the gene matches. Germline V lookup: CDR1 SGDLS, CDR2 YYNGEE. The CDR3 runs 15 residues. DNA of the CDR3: TGTGCCAGCAGCCCCACCGGACAGGGAGGTTATCGCGCTTTCTTT. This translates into CASSPTGQGGYRAFF.

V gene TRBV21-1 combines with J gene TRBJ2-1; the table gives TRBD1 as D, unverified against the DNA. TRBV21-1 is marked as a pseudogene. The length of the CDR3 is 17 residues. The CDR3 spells CASSKGDMEEPYNEQFF. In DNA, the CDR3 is TGTGCCAGCAGCAAAGGAGACATGGAAGAGCCTTACAATGAGCAGTTCTTC.

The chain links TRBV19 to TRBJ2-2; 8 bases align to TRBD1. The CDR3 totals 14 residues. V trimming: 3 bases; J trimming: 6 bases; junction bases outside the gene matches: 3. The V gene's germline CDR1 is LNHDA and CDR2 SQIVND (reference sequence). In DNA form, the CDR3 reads TGTGCCAGTAGTATGGACAGGGTCGCCGGGGAGCTGTTTTTT. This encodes CASSMDRVAGELFF.

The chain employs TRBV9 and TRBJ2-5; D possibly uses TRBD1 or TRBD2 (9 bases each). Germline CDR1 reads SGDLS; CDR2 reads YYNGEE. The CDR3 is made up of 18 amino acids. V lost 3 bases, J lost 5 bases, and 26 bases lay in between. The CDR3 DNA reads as TGTGCCAGCAGCGACAGGGGGCCGGGACTAGCAAAGGTGGAGACCCAGTACTTC. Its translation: CASSDRGPGLAKVETQYF. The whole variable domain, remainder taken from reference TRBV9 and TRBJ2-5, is DSGVTQTPKHLITATGQRVTLRCSPRSGDLSVYWYQQSLDQGLQFLIQYYNGEERAKGNILERFSAQQFPDLHSELNLSSLELGDSALYFCASSDRGPGLAKVETQYFGPGTRLLVL.

The CDR3 DNA reads TGTGCCAGCAGCTTGCAGGGGGCCTCGAACACTGAAGCTTTCTTT. Translation: CASSLQGASNTEAFF. J is TRBJ1-1 and V is TRBV11-2; 8 bases align to TRBD1. The V segment lost 3 bases and the J segment 1 base; nucleotides outside the gene matches: 4. The CDR3 consists of 15 residues. Germline CDR1 and CDR2: SGHAT and FQNNGV.

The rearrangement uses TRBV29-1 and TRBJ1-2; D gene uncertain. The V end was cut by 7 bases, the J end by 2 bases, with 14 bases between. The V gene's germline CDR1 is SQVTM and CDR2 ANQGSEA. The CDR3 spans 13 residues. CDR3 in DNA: TGCAGCGGAACCGATGAGCCAAACTATGGCTACACCTTC. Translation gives CSGTDEPNYGYTF. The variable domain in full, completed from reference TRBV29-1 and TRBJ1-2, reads SAVISQKPSRDICQRGTSLTIQCQVDSQVTMMFWYRQQPGQSLTLIATANQGSEATYESGFVIDKFPISRPNLTFSTLTVSNMSPEDSSIYLCSGTDEPNYGYTFGSGTRLTVV.

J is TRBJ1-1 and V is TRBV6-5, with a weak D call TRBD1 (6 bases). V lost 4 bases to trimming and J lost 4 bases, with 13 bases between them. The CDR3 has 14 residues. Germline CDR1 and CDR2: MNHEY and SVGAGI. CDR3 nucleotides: TGTGCCAGCAGTTGGAGACAGGCCCGCACTGAAGCTTTCTTT. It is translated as CASSWRQARTEAFF.

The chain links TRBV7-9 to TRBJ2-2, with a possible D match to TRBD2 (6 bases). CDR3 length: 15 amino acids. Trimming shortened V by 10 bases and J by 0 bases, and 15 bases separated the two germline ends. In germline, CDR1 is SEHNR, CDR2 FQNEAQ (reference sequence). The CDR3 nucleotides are TGTGCCACCCCAACCCGGGGGACGAACACCGGGGAGCTGTTTTTT. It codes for CATPTRGTNTGELFF.

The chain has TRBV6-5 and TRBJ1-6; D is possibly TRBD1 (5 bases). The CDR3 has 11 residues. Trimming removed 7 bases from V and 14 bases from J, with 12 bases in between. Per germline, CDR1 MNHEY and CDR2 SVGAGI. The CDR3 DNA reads TGTGCCAGCAAAGGGATAGGGGCCCTCCACTTT. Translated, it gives CASKGIGALHF.

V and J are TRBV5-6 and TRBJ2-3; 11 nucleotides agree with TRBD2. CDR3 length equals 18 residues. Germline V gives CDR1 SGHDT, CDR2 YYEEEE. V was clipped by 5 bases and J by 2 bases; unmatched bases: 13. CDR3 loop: CASSGGELAGAFTDTQYF. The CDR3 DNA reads TGTGCCAGCAGTGGGGGGGAACTAGCGGGAGCGTTCACAGATACGCAGTATTTT.

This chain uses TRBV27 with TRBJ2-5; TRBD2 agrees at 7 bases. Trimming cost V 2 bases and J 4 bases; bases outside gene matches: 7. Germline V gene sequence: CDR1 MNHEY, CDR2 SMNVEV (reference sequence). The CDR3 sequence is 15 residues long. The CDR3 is CASSLREGPGETQYF. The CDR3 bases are TGTGCCAGCAGTTTAAGGGAGGGGCCTGGAGAGACCCAGTACTTC.

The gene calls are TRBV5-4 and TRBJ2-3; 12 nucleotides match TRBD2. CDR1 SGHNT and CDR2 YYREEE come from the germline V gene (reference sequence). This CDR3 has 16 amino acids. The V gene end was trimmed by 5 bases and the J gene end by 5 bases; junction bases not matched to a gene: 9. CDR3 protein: CASSSGGLAGLDTQYF. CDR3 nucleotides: TGTGCCAGCAGTAGTGGAGGACTAGCGGGGTTAGATACGCAGTATTTT.